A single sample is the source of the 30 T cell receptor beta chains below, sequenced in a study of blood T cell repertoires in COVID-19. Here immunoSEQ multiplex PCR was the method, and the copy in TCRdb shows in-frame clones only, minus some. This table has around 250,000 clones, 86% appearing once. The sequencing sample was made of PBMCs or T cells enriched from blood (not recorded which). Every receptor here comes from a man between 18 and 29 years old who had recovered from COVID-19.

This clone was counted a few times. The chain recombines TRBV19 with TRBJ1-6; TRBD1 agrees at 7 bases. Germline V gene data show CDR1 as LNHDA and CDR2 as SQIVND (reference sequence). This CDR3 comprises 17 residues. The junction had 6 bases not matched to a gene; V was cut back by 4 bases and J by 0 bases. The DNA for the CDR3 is TGTGCCAGTAGTACCGGGACAGTTAACTCCTATAATTCACCCCTCCACTTT. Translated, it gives CASSTGTVNSYNSPLHF. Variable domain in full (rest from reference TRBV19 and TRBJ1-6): DGGITQSPKYLFRKEGQNVTLSCEQNLNHDAMYWYRQDPGQGLRLIYYSQIVNDFQKGDIAEGYSVSREKKESFPLTVTSAQKNPTAFYLCASSTGTVNSYNSPLHFGNGTRLTVT.

The CDR3 loop reads CASSLGAGIYEQYF. The CDR3 DNA reads as TGTGCCAGCAGCTTAGGAGCGGGGATTTACGAGCAGTACTTC. The gene calls are TRBV7-9 and TRBJ2-7, with 7 positions matching TRBD2. CDR3 length: 14 amino acids. The germline CDR1 and CDR2 sequences are SEHNR and FQNEAQ (reference sequence). V shed 1 base, J shed 4 bases, and the junction held 4 bases outside the gene matches.

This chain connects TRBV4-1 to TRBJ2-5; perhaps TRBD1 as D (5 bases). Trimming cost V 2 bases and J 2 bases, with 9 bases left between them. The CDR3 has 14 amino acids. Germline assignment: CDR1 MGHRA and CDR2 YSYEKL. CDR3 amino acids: CASSQTGVQETQYF. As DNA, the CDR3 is TGCGCCAGCAGCCAAACAGGTGTGCAAGAGACCCAGTACTTC.

CDR3: CASSSDRIYGYTF. The DNA of the CDR3 is TGTGCCAGCAGCTCTGACAGGATCTATGGCTACACCTTC. The J gene is TRBJ1-2, the V gene TRBV11-3; TRBD1 might be the D (6 bases). Germline V gene lookup returns CDR1 SGHNT and CDR2 YENEEA. The CDR3 extends over 13 amino acids. Trimming shortened V by 4 bases and J by 4 bases, and 10 bases separated the two germline ends.

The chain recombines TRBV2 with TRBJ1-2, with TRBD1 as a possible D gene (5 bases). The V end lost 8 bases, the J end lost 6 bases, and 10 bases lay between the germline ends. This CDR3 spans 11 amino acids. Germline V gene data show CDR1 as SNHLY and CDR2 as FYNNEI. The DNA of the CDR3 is TGTGCCAGCGGGCGGGGACATGGCTACACCTTC. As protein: CASGRGHGYTF. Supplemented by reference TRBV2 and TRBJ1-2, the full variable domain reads EPEVTQTPSHQVTQMGQEVILRCVPISNHLYFYWYRQILGQKVEFLVSFYNNEISEKSEIFDDQFSVERPDGSNFTLKIRSTKLEDSAMYFCASGRGHGYTFGSGTRLTVV.

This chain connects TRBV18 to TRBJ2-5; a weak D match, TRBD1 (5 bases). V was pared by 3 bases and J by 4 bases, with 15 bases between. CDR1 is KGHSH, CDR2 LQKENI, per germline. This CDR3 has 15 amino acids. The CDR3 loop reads CASSPPAAGRETQYF. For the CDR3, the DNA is TGTGCCAGCTCACCGCCGGCGGCAGGGCGAGAGACCCAGTACTTC. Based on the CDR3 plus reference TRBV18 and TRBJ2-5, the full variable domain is NAGVMQNPRHLVRRRGQEARLRCSPMKGHSHVYWYRQLPEEGLKFMVYLQKENIIDESGMPKERFSAEFPKEGPSILRIQQVVRGDSAAYFCASSPPAAGRETQYFGPGTRLLVL.

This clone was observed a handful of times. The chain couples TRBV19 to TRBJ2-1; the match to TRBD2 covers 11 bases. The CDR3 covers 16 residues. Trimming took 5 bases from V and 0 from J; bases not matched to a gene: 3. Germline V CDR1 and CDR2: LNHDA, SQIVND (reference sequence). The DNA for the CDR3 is TGTGCCAGTAGTGCGGGACTAGCGGACTCCTACAATGAGCAGTTCTTC. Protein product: CASSAGLADSYNEQFF.

The CDR3 DNA sequence: TGTGCCAGCAGCTTGAGCTTACAAGAGACCCAGTACTTC. It codes for CASSLSLQETQYF. This chain links TRBV5-6 with TRBJ2-5; D call uncertain. Between the trimmed V and J ends, which lost 1 base and 2 bases, there was a span of 6 bases. The CDR3 length is 13 residues. Germline lookup yields CDR1 SGHDT and CDR2 YYEEEE.

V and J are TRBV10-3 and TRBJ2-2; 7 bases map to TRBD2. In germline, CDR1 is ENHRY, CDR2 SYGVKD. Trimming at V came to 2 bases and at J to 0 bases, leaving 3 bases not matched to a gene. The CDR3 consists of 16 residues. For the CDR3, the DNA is TGTGCCATCAGTGAGCTGAGCGGGACGAACACCGGGGAGCTGTTTTTT. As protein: CAISELSGTNTGELFF.

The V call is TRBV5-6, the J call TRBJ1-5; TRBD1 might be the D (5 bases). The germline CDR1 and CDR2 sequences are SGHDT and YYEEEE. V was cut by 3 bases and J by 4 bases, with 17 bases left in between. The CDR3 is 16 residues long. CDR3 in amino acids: CASSSGGPWANQPQHF. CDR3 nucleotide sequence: TGTGCCAGCAGCTCGGGGGGACCTTGGGCAAATCAGCCCCAGCATTTT.

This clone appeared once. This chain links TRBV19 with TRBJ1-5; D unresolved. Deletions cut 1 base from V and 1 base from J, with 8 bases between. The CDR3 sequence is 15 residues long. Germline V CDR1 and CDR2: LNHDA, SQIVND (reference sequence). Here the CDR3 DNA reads TGTGCCAGTAGTATAGCCAGGCCGAGCAATCAGCCCCAGCATTTT. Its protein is CASSIARPSNQPQHF.

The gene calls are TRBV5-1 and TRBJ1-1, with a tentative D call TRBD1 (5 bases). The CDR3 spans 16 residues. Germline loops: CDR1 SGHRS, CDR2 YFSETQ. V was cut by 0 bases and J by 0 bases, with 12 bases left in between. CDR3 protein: CASSLVYGAVNTEAFF. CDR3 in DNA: TGCGCCAGCAGCTTGGTGTATGGGGCGGTGAACACTGAAGCTTTCTTT.

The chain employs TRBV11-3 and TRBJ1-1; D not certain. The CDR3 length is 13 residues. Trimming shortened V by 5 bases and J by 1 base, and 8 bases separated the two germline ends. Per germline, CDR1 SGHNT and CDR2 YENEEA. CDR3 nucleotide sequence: TGTGCCAGCAGCCGCGGGCGGAACACTGAAGCTTTCTTT. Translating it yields CASSRGRNTEAFF.

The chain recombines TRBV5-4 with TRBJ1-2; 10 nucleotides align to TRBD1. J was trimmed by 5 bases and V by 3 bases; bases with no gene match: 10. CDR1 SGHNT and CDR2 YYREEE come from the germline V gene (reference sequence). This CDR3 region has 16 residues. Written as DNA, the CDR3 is TGTGCCAGCAGCTGGGCTATGACAGGGGGCCTGTATGGCTACACCTTC. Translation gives CASSWAMTGGLYGYTF. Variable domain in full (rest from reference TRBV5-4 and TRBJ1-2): ETGVTQSPTHLIKTRGQQVTLRCSSQSGHNTVSWYQQALGQGPQFIFQYYREEENGRGNFPPRFSGLQFPNYSSELNVNALELDDSALYLCASSWAMTGGLYGYTFGSGTRLTVV.

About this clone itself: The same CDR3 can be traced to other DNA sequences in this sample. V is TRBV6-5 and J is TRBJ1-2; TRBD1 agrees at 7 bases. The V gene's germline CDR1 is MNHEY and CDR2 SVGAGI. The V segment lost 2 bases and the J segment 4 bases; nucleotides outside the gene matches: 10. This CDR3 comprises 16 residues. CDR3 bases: TGTGCCAGCAGTTACCTCCGGACAGGAGGCGGCTATGGCTACACCTTC. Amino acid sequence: CASSYLRTGGGYGYTF.

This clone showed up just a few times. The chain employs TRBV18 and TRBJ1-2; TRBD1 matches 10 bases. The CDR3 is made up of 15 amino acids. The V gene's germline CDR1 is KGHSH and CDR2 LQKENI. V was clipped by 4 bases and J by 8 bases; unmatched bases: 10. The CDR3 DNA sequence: TGTGCCAGCTCACGAACCGGGACAGGGGATGGAGGCTACACCTTC. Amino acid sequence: CASSRTGTGDGGYTF.

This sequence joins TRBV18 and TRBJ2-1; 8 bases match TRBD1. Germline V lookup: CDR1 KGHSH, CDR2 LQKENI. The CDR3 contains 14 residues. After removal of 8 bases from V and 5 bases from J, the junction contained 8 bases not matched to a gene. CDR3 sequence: CASDGQGNHNEQFF. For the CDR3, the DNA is TGTGCCAGCGATGGACAGGGAAACCACAATGAGCAGTTCTTC.

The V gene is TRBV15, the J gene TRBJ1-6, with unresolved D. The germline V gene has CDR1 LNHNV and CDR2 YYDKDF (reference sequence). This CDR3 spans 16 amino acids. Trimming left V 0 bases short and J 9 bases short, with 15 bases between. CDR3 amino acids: CATSRDHTGASSPLHF. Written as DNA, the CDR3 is TGTGCCACCAGCAGAGATCATACCGGAGCGAGTTCACCCCTCCACTTT.

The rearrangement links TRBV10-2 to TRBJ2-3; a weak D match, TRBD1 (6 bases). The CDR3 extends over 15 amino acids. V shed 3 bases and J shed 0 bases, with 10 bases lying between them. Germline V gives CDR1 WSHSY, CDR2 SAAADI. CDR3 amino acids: CASSDIQGSTDTQYF. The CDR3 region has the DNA TGCGCCAGCAGTGATATCCAGGGGAGCACAGATACGCAGTATTTT.

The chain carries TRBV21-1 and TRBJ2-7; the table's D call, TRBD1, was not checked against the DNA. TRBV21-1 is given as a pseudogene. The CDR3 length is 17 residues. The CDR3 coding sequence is TGTGCCAGCAGCCGAGAGGAGGGACAGGGTCGTTTCTACGAGCAGTACTTC. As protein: CASSREEGQGRFYEQYF.

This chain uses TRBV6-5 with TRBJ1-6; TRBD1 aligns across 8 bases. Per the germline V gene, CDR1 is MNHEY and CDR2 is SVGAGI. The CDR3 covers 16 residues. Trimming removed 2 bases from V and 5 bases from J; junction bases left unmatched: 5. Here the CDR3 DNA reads TGTGCCAGCAGTTACGCCCAACAGGGGGATAATTCACCCCTCCACTTT. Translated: CASSYAQQGDNSPLHF.

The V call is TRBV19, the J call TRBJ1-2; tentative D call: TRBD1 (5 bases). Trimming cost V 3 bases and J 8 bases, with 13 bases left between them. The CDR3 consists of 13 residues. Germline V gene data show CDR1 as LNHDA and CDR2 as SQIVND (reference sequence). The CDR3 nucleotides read TGTGCCAGTAGTATGCGGTCGCAGGGAGGCTACACCTTC. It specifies CASSMRSQGGYTF.

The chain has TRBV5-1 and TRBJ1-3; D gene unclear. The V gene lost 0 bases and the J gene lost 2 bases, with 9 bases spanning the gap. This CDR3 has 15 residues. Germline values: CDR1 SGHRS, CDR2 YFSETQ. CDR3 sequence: CASSLVGRAGNTIYF. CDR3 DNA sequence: TGCGCCAGCAGCTTGGTAGGGAGGGCTGGAAACACCATATATTTT.

The CDR3 region has the DNA TGTGCCAGCAGCTTAGGCCTGGCCGGGGTAGGGTCACCCCTCCACTTT. Its translation: CASSLGLAGVGSPLHF. The V and J genes are TRBV13 and TRBJ1-6, with no clear D. V was trimmed by 0 bases and J by 10 bases, leaving 16 bases between them. The CDR3 is made up of 16 amino acids. Per the germline V gene, CDR1 is PRHDT and CDR2 is FYEKMQ (reference sequence).

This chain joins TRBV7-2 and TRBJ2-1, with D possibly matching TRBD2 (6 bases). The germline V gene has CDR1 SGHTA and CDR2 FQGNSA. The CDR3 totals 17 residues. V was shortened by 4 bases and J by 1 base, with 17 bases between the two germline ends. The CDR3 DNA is TGTGCCAGCAGCTCCCGACCTCACGGGGGTTCCTACAATGAGCAGTTCTTC. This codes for CASSSRPHGGSYNEQFF.

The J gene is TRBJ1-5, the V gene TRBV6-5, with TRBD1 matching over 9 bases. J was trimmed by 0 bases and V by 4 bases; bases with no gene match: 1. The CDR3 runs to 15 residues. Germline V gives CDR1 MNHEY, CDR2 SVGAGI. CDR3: CASSWDRDSNQPQHF. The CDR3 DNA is TGTGCCAGCAGTTGGGACAGGGATAGCAATCAGCCCCAGCATTTT.

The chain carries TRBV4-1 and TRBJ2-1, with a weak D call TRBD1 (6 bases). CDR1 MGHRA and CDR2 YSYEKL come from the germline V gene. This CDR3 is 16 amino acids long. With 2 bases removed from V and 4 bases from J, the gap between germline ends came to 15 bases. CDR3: CASSQRTGNSYNEQFF. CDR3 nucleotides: TGCGCCAGCAGCCAAAGAACAGGGAACTCATACAATGAGCAGTTCTTC.

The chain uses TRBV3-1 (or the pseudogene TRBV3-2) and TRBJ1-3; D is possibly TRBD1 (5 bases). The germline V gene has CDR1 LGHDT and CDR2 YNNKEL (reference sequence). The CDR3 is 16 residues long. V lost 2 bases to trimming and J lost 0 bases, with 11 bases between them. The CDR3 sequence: CASSQSPGSSGNTIYF. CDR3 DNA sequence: TGTGCCAGCAGCCAATCCCCAGGGTCCTCTGGAAACACCATATATTTT.

The CDR3 DNA reads as TGTGCCTGGAGGGAACAGGTTAATTCACCCCTCCACTTT. It yields the protein CAWREQVNSPLHF. The chain joins TRBV30 to TRBJ1-6; maybe TRBD1 (5 bases). The CDR3 runs to 13 residues. Germline V gene sequence: CDR1 GTSNPN, CDR2 SVGIG (reference sequence). The V end lost 3 bases, the J end lost 6 bases, and 9 bases lay between the germline ends.

The CDR3: CASSHKADTQYF. The CDR3 DNA reads as TGCGCCAGCAGCCATAAAGCGGATACGCAGTATTTT. The chain recombines TRBV4-1 with TRBJ2-3, with D unclear. From germline, CDR1 is MGHRA and CDR2 YSYEKL. V was cut by 3 bases and J by 6 bases, with 7 bases left in between. The CDR3 extends over 12 amino acids.